These T cell receptor beta chains were read from a single sample in a study of control samples from healthy donors and cancer patients. Method: immunoSEQ multiplex PCR; TCRdb's copy keeps in-frame clones and lacks some. The sample lists 150,000 to 200,000 clones, around 88% occurring once. The sequenced sample consisted of blood. The receptors derive from a woman aged 25 to 45 in good health. Each CDR3 is given with its conserved first and last residue. A D gene is named only where the DNA matches it firmly. Expanded clones are given a class, and other clones once, few, many or no size at all.

clone_size	d_call	v_call	j_call	cdr3_aa	cdr3_nt
.	TRBD2	TRBV7-9	TRBJ2-7	CASSGGLAGGGEQYF	TGTGCCAGCAGCGGCGGACTAGCGGGAGGAGGTGAGCAGTACTTC
.	TRBD2	TRBV13	TRBJ2-5	CASLRGAGAPETQYF	TGTGCCAGTCTTAGGGGAGCGGGGGCTCCTGAGACCCAGTACTTC
.	.	TRBV11-2	TRBJ2-2	CASSLITGELFF	TGTGCCAGCAGCCTCATTACCGGGGAGCTGTTTTTT
.	TRBD2	TRBV5-1	TRBJ2-1	CASSLGLAGGNEQFF	TGCGCCAGCAGCTTGGGACTAGCGGGAGGGAATGAGCAGTTCTTC
.	.	TRBV29-1	TRBJ2-6	CSIQTPGANVLTF	TGCAGCATCCAAACCCCTGGGGCCAACGTCCTGACTTTC
.	.	TRBV20-1	TRBJ1-1	CSASRARGTEAFF	TGCAGTGCTAGTAGGGCCAGGGGTACTGAAGCTTTCTTT
.	.	TRBV5-1	TRBJ1-3	CASSLKEVNSGNTIYF	TGCGCCAGCAGCTTGAAGGAAGTTAACTCTGGAAACACCATATATTTT
few	TRBD2	TRBV2	TRBJ2-1	CASSQRGDNEQFF	TGTGCCAGCAGCCAGCGGGGAGACAATGAGCAGTTCTTC
once	.	TRBV6-2/TRBV6-3	TRBJ1-2	CASSDSLSAGHGYTF	TGTGCCAGCAGTGACAGCTTAAGTGCGGGCCATGGCTACACCTTC
.	.	TRBV30	TRBJ1-1	CAWNRQLNTEAFF	TGTGCCTGGAATAGACAGCTGAACACTGAAGCTTTCTTT
.	.	TRBV2	TRBJ2-6	CASSEFGANVLTF	TGTGCCAGCAGTGAATTTGGGGCCAACGTCCTGACTTTC
.	.	TRBV3-1/TRBV3-2	TRBJ1-2	CASSQGLGGGYTF	TGTGCCAGCAGCCAAGGTCTTGGGGGTGGCTACACCTTC
.	TRBD1	TRBV6-4	TRBJ1-3	CASIEDLTTGNYSGNTIYF	TGTGCCAGCATCGAAGATCTAACGACAGGGAATTACTCTGGAAACACCATATATTTT